This T cell receptor beta chain was sequenced during a study of control samples from healthy donors and cancer patients. Trimming shortened V by 1 base and J by 6 bases, and 7 bases separated the two germline ends. Germline V gives CDR1 MNHNS, CDR2 SASEGT. This CDR3 has 13 residues. This table comes from immunoSEQ multiplex PCR, and its TCRdb copy is limited to in-frame clones, with some not included. The table lists about 92,000 clones, roughly four fifths of them singletons, with around 9.5% in the top ten. The chain joins TRBV6-1 to TRBJ2-1; no reliable D call. This sequence was found in a woman aged 55-69 years in good health. What was sequenced was blood. The DNA of the CDR3 is TGTGCCAGCAGTGAAGTAGGCCGCAATGAGCAGTTCTTC. This codes for CASSEVGRNEQFF.